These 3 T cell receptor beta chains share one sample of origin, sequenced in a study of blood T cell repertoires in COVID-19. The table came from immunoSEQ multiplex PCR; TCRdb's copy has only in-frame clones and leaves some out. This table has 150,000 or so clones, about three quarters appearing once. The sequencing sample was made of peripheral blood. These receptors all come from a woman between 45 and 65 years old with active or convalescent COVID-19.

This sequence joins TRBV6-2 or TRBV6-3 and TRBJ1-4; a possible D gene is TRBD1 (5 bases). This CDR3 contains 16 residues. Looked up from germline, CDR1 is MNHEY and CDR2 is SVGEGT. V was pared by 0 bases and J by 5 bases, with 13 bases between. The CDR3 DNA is TGTGCCAGCAGTTACTCGGGGGGTCCAGCGAATGAAAAACTGTTTTTT. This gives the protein CASSYSGGPANEKLFF.

The CDR3 is CASSQDQGGLGLSSGNTIYF. The CDR3 nucleotides are TGTGCCAGCAGCCAAGATCAGGGTGGACTCGGACTAAGCTCTGGAAACACCATATATTTT. V gene TRBV3-1 (or the pseudogene TRBV3-2) combines with J gene TRBJ1-3; possible D gene TRBD1, 5 bases. There are 20 residues in the CDR3. Trimming removed 0 bases at V and 0 bases at J, with 21 bases between. From germline, CDR1 is LGHDT and CDR2 YNNKEL (reference sequence).

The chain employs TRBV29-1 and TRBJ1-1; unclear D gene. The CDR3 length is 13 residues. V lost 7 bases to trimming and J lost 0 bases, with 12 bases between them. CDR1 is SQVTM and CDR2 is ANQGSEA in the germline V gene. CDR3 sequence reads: CSAEGGMNTEAFF. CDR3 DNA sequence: TGCAGCGCGGAAGGAGGGATGAACACTGAAGCTTTCTTT.